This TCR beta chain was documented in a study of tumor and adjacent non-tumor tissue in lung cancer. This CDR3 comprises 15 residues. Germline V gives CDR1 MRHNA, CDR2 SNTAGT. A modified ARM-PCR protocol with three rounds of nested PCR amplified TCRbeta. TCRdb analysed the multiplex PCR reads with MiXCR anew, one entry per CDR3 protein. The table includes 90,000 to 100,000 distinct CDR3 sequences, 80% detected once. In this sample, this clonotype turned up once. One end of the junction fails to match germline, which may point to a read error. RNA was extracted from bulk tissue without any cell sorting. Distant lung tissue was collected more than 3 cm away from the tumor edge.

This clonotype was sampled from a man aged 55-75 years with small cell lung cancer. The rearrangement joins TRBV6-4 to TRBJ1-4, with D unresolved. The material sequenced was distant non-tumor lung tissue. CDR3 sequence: CASSDSWAWFGILFF. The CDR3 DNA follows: TGTGCCAGCAGCGACTCGTGGGCATGGTTTGGGATACTGTTTTTT.